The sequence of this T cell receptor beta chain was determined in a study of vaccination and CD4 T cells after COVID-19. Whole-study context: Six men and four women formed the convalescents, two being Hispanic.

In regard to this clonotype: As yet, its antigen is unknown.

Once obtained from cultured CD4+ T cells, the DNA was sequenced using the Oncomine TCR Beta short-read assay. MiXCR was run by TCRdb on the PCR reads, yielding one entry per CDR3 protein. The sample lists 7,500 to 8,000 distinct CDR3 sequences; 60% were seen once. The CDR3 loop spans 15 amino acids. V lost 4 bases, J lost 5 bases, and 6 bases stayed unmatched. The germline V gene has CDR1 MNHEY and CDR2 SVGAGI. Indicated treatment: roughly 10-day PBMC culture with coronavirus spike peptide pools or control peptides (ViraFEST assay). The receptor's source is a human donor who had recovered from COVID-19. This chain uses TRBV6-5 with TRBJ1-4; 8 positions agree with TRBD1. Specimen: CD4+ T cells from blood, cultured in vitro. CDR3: CASSLDGTGNEKLFF. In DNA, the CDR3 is TGTGCCAGCAGTTTAGACGGGACAGGCAATGAAAAACTGTTTTTT.